Listed here is a single T cell receptor (beta chain). This entry belongs to a study of shared clonotypes between healthy human individuals. The protocol was immunoSEQ multiplex PCR, while the TCRdb copy is restricted to in-frame clones and leaves out a portion. The profile covers 2,500,000 or so clones, with 93% appearing a single time and approximately 0.35% taken by the ten largest. Trimming removed 1 base from V and 1 base from J, with 4 bases in between. Germline V CDR1 and CDR2: SGHTA, FQGNSA. CDR3 size: 14 residues. The clonotype was recovered from a man between 18 and 35 years old in good health. Some clones in this sample may be carry-over from other donors' samples. Sequencing input: naive CD4+ T cells from PBMCs. Subset indicated: CD45RA+ positively selected. The V and J genes are TRBV7-2 and TRBJ2-2; D remains ambiguous. CDR3 sequence reads: CASSLDLNTGELFF. The CDR3 coding sequence is TGTGCCAGCAGCTTAGACCTGAACACCGGGGAGCTGTTTTTT. The whole variable domain, filled in from reference TRBV7-2 and TRBJ2-2, reads GAGVSQSPSNKVTEKGKDVELRCDPISGHTALYWYRQSLGQGLEFLIYFQGNSAPDKSGLPSDRFSAERTGGSVSTLTIQRTQQEDSAVYLCASSLDLNTGELFFGEGSRLTVL.